Here is one T cell receptor beta chain with its context. Its antigen is unknown. TCRdb called the reads again in MiXCR, with one record for every CDR3 protein. The sample includes some 920,000 distinct CDR3 sequences, approximately 32% of them seen just once. This entry is derived from a study of T cell repertoires in cytomegalovirus infection. Findings and limits, study-wide: CMV-specific HLA-C-restricted TCR beta clonotypes dominated the ex vivo response.

Germline values: CDR1 MNHEY, CDR2 SVGEGT. The length of the CDR3 is 17 residues. Germline trimming cut 0 bases from V and 4 bases from J; bases unmatched to any gene: 8. The source was cultured CD8+ T cells from PBMCs, collected from culture after CMV antigen stimulation. This sequence joins TRBV6-2 or TRBV6-3 and TRBJ2-1, with 8 bases fitting TRBD2. The receptor comes from a human donor in good health (CMV status not recorded). Some clones in this sample may be carry-over from other donors' samples. DNA for the CDR3: TGTGCCAGCAGTTACTCGGGGCAGCGGGGGCTGTACAATGAGCAGTTCTTC. It translates to CASSYSGQRGLYNEQFF.